Presented here are 5 T cell receptor beta chains from one specimen sequenced in a study of Graves' ophthalmopathy and Graves' hyperthyroidism (dated by TCRdb to between 2018 and 2020). The sequencing machine was an Illumina HiSeq 2000. TCR beta CDR3 regions were amplified from RNA transcripts for repertoire sequencing. The first round was an RT-PCR using HTBI primers with the Qiagen OneStep RT-PCR kit, and this first round was followed by a second-round multiplex PCR, then size selection and purification. The public reads were reanalyzed by TCRdb: fastp trimming at Q25, MiXCR alignment, in-frame beta chains only. A single entry per CDR3 protein holds the most common genes and DNA from its merged rows. The sample table contains hundreds of thousands of distinct CDR3 sequences; only one count was recorded for roughly 41% of them. The top ten clones comprise under 3.5% of the sample. The specimen sequenced was peripheral blood. The receptors shown here come from an adult man with Graves' ophthalmopathy.

The rearrangement links TRBV7-9 to TRBJ2-5; D unclear. Germline values: CDR1 SEHNR, CDR2 FQNEAQ (reference sequence). This CDR3 is 14 amino acids long. V was cut by 3 bases and J by 7 bases, with 15 bases left in between. In nucleotides, the CDR3 is TGTGCCAGCAGCTTGTATGGGTCGGTCGGGACCCAGTACTTC. Translating it yields CASSLYGSVGTQYF.

The rearrangement joins TRBV7-9 to TRBJ2-7; D call uncertain. From germline, CDR1 is SEHNR and CDR2 FQNEAQ (reference sequence). This CDR3 spans 15 amino acids. Trimming cost V 3 bases and J 0 bases, with 12 bases left between them. Here the CDR3 DNA reads TGTGCCAGCAGCTTCTTCGGGCAGCCCTCCTACGAGCAGTACTTC. It codes for CASSFFGQPSYEQYF. Full variable domain (rest looked up from reference TRBV7-9 and TRBJ2-7): DTGVSQNPRHKITKRGQNVTFRCDPISEHNRLYWYRQTLGQGPEFLTYFQNEAQLEKSRLLSDRFSAERPKGSFSTLEIQRTEQGDSAMYLCASSFFGQPSYEQYFGPGTRLTVT.

At least ten counts were recorded for this clonotype. The V gene is TRBV19, the J gene TRBJ1-2; D gene ambiguous. Germline lookup yields CDR1 LNHDA and CDR2 SQIVND (reference sequence). V dropped 3 bases and J dropped 7 bases, with 15 bases sitting between them. The CDR3 has 14 amino acids. CDR3 DNA sequence: TGTGCCAGTAGTATTACGGGGATTAGTGGTGGCTACACCTTC. It is translated as CASSITGISGGYTF.

The genes are TRBV10-3 and TRBJ2-6; TRBD1 aligns across 9 bases. The junction had 17 bases not matched to a gene; V was cut back by 10 bases and J by 4 bases. The CDR3 runs to 18 residues. CDR1 and CDR2 (germline): ENHRY, SYGVKD. Here the CDR3 reads CASSQGQGGGYGANVLTF. In DNA form, the CDR3 reads TGTGCCAGCAGCCAGGGACAGGGCGGTGGTTACGGGGCCAACGTCCTGACTTTC.

This clonotype was found many times. V usage is TRBV7-8 and J usage is TRBJ1-5; D is uncertain. Deletions cut 1 base from V and 7 bases from J, with 8 bases between. CDR3 length equals 13 residues. Looked up from germline, CDR1 is SGHVS and CDR2 is FQNEAQ. CDR3 in amino acids: CASSLVGGQPQHF. The DNA for the CDR3 is TGTGCCAGCAGCTTAGTAGGCGGGCAGCCCCAGCATTTT.